In its sample, the clone carrying this T cell receptor (beta chain) was seen a few times. The target antigen is unknown. No patient had autoimmune disease or received systemic immunosuppression. The source of the sample is a study of OX40 agonist ivuxolimab in advanced cancers. For the study at large: The diagnoses of dose-escalation patients were hepatocellular carcinoma, melanoma, renal cell or head and neck cancer.

Sequencing was performed with immunoSEQ multiplex PCR; in TCRdb, only in-frame clones are kept and a portion is missing. Of tens of thousands of clones in the sample, 82% were seen once. The V end lost 7 bases, the J end lost 5 bases, and 18 bases lay between the germline ends. The CDR3 runs to 15 residues. Germline CDR1 and CDR2: MDHEN and SYDVKM. Study observations and caveats: In general, CD8+ T cells held more expanded clones than CD4+ did, on average. At doses 0.1 to 3.0 mg/kg, CD4+ and CD8+ clones expanded.

Sequences were derived from CD4+ or CD8+ T cells sorted from blood, sampled in a trial of the OX40 agonist ivuxolimab. The chain is built from TRBV28 and TRBJ2-1; unclear D gene. The source is an adult with an advanced solid tumor such as melanoma, head and neck, liver or kidney cancer. CDR3 DNA sequence: TGTGCCAGCACAGACCCCGCCGCAGCAAACAATGAGCAGTTCTTC. Translating gives CASTDPAAANNEQFF. Full variable domain (outside the CDR3, taken from reference TRBV28 and TRBJ2-1): DVKVTQSSRYLVKRTGEKVFLECVQDMDHENMFWYRQDPGLGLRLIYFSYDVKMKEKGDIPEGYSVSREKKERFSLILESASTNQTSMYLCASTDPAAANNEQFFGPGTRLTVL.